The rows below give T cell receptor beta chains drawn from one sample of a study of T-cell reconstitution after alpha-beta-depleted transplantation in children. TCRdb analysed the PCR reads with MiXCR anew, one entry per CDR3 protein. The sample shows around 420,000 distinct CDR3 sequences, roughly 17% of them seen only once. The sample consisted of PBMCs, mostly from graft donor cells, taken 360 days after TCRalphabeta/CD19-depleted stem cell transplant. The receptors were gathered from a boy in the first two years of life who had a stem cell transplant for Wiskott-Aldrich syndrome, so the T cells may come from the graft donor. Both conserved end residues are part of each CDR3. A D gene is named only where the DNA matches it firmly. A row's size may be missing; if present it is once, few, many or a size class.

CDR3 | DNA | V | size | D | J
CASSQRSGRTQYF | TGTGCCAGCAGTCAGAGGTCCGGAAGGACCCAGTACTTC | TRBV6-5 | . | . | TRBJ2-5
CASSEDPDFYEQYF | TGTGCCAGCAGTGAAGACCCGGACTTCTACGAGCAGTACTTC | TRBV2 | . | . | TRBJ2-7
CASSYSGRRTEQYF | TGTGCCAGCAGTTACTCGGGGCGGAGGACCGAGCAGTACTTC | TRBV6-2/TRBV6-3 | few | . | TRBJ2-7
CSASRDAKNIQYF | TGCAGTGCTAGCCGGGACGCCAAAAACATTCAGTACTTC | TRBV20-1 | . | . | TRBJ2-4
CASTGPQETQYF | TGTGCCAGCACCGGGCCCCAAGAGACCCAGTACTTC | TRBV12-3/TRBV12-4 | few | . | TRBJ2-5
CASSLVGRNTEAFF | TGCGCCAGCAGCTTGGTTGGCAGAAACACTGAAGCTTTCTTT | TRBV5-1 | . | . | TRBJ1-1
CASSRGLAGKNTGELFF | TGTGCCAGCAGTCGAGGACTAGCGGGGAAAAACACCGGGGAGCTGTTTTTT | TRBV4-2 | few | TRBD2 | TRBJ2-2
CASSRPRQGGRQYF | TGCGCCAGCAGCCGACCTCGACAGGGAGGGAGGCAGTATTTT | TRBV4-3 | few | . | TRBJ2-3
CASSVRSGVGPGELFF | TGTGCCAGCAGCGTGAGGTCGGGCGTGGGGCCCGGGGAGCTGTTTTTT | TRBV5-4 | few | . | TRBJ2-2
CASSLRPASGLISYEQYF | TGTGCCAGCAGCTTACGCCCCGCTAGCGGCCTCATCTCCTACGAGCAGTACTTC | TRBV7-2 | . | TRBD2 | TRBJ2-7
CASSLMWGRKNIQYF | TGTGCCAGCAGCTTAATGTGGGGGCGCAAAAACATTCAGTACTTC | TRBV11-2 | few | . | TRBJ2-4
CASRMTSGSKNIQYF | TGCGCCAGCAGGATGACTAGCGGGAGCAAAAACATTCAGTACTTC | TRBV5-1 | few | TRBD2 | TRBJ2-4
CATSRYQTSEQYF | TGTGCCACCAGCAGATACCAGACTAGCGAGCAGTACTTC | TRBV15 | few | . | TRBJ2-7
CASSLEAGGHYEQYF | TGTGCCAGCAGCTTAGAGGCGGGAGGGCACTACGAGCAGTACTTC | TRBV7-2 | few | TRBD2 | TRBJ2-7
CSAHGGSSYEQYF | TGCAGTGCCCATGGGGGCAGCTCCTACGAGCAGTACTTC | TRBV20-1 | many | . | TRBJ2-7
CASAFPDWGRTRQETQYF | TGTGCCAGCGCGTTCCCTGACTGGGGCCGGACCAGACAAGAGACCCAGTACTTC | TRBV6-2/TRBV6-3 | . | . | TRBJ2-5
CASSLARTVLTDTQYF | TGTGCCAGCAGCTTAGCGCGGACAGTGTTGACAGATACGCAGTATTTT | TRBV7-2 | few | . | TRBJ2-3
CASSRGGTAPYEQYF | TGCGCCAGCAGCCGTGGCGGGACAGCCCCCTACGAGCAGTACTTC | TRBV5-1 | . | . | TRBJ2-7
CASRDRAGLLYEQYF | TGTGCCAGCAGGGATCGGGCAGGACTTCTCTACGAGCAGTACTTC | TRBV5-6 | . | . | TRBJ2-7
CASSFRLAGASRTYEQYF | TGTGCCAGCAGTTTTCGGCTAGCGGGGGCCTCTAGAACCTACGAGCAGTACTTC | TRBV28 | once | TRBD2 | TRBJ2-7
CAISDQEETQYF | TGTGCCATCAGTGACCAAGAGGAGACCCAGTACTTC | TRBV10-3 | few | . | TRBJ2-5
CASSLGGDTEAFF | TGTGCCAGCAGTTTGGGGGGGGACACTGAAGCTTTCTTT | TRBV12-3/TRBV12-4 | many | . | TRBJ1-1
CSVVLGGRAFF | TGCAGCGTTGTTTTGGGTGGTCGGGCTTTCTTT | TRBV29-1 | . | . | TRBJ1-1
CASSGSSARREQFF | TGTGCCAGCAGTGGGAGTAGCGCCCGTAGGGAGCAGTTCTTC | TRBV6-1 | few | . | TRBJ2-1
CASSYLYEQYF | TGTGCCAGCAGCTACCTCTACGAGCAGTACTTC | TRBV13 | many | . | TRBJ2-7
CASSQAPAGSETQYF | TGCGCCAGCAGCCAAGCTCCAGCGGGGTCAGAGACCCAGTACTTC | TRBV4-3 | few | TRBD2 | TRBJ2-5
CASSANPGQGITEAFF | TGTGCCAGCAGTGCCAACCCGGGACAGGGAATCACTGAAGCTTTCTTT | TRBV25-1 | few | TRBD1 | TRBJ1-1
CASSRRGPYTGELFF | TGTGCCAGTAGTAGACGGGGGCCGTACACCGGGGAGCTGTTTTTT | TRBV19 | few | . | TRBJ2-2
CASSLEWARVKNIQYF | TGCGCCAGCAGCCTGGAGTGGGCGCGGGTCAAAAACATTCAGTACTTC | TRBV4-3 | . | . | TRBJ2-4
CASSLETGNTEAFF | TGTGCCAGCAGCTTAGAGACAGGGAACACTGAAGCTTTCTTT | TRBV7-8 | few | . | TRBJ1-1
CSVVVGKGETQYF | TGCAGCGTTGTTGTCGGGAAAGGGGAGACCCAGTACTTC | TRBV29-1 | . | . | TRBJ2-5
CASSEWGIAGEKNEQFF | TGTGCCAGCAGTGAATGGGGGATAGCGGGGGAAAAAAATGAGCAGTTCTTC | TRBV2 | few | TRBD2 | TRBJ2-1
CSVRPGLVGETQYF | TGCAGCGTTCGTCCCGGACTAGTGGGAGAGACCCAGTACTTC | TRBV29-1 | . | TRBD2 | TRBJ2-5
CASSLTTSGYYNEQFF | TGTGCCAGCAGCTTAACGACTAGCGGGTACTACAATGAGCAGTTCTTC | TRBV7-9 | . | TRBD2 | TRBJ2-1
CASSVIEGVSSYNEQFF | TGTGCCAGCAGCGTAATTGAGGGGGTTAGCTCCTACAATGAGCAGTTCTTC | TRBV9 | few | . | TRBJ2-1
CASSVEPQGVGYTF | TGCGCCAGCAGCGTGGAACCACAGGGAGTGGGCTACACCTTC | TRBV5-1 | . | . | TRBJ1-2
CASSLAWGTGELFF | TGCGCCAGCAGCTTGGCTTGGGGGACCGGGGAGCTGTTTTTT | TRBV5-1 | few | . | TRBJ2-2
CASSFFSVWTGELFF | TGTGCCAGCAGTTTTTTTAGCGTTTGGACCGGGGAGCTGTTTTTT | TRBV12-3/TRBV12-4 | many | . | TRBJ2-2
CASSLLAGLTGNEQFF | TGTGCCAGCAGCCTACTAGCGGGCTTAACGGGGAATGAGCAGTTCTTC | TRBV5-5 | few | TRBD2 | TRBJ2-1
CASSSDPDSEAFF | TGCGCCAGCAGCTCCGACCCGGACAGTGAAGCTTTCTTT | TRBV5-1 | few | . | TRBJ1-1
CASNPDGPSYGYTF | TGTGCCAGTAACCCTGACGGACCCAGCTATGGCTACACCTTC | TRBV19 | few | . | TRBJ1-2
CASSETAFGEQYF | TGTGCCAGCAGCGAGACGGCTTTCGGCGAGCAGTACTTC | TRBV7-9 | . | . | TRBJ2-7
CSAHEPAAGSYNEQFF | TGCAGTGCTCACGAACCTGCGGCGGGCTCCTACAATGAGCAGTTCTTC | TRBV20-1 | few | . | TRBJ2-1
CASSPWQGQETQYF | TGTGCCAGCTCACCATGGCAGGGCCAAGAGACCCAGTACTTC | TRBV18 | . | . | TRBJ2-5
CASSLEEADTQYF | TGTGCCAGCAGCCTCGAAGAGGCAGATACGCAGTATTTT | TRBV7-2 | few | . | TRBJ2-3
CSVVVRGYYGYTF | TGCAGCGTTGTAGTGCGGGGGTACTATGGCTACACCTTC | TRBV29-1 | . | . | TRBJ1-2
CASSSTGTGVNEQYF | TGTGCCAGCAGTTCCACCGGGACAGGGGTGAACGAGCAGTACTTC | TRBV27 | few | TRBD1 | TRBJ2-7
CASSYFLAGVPDTQYF | TGTGCCAGCAGTTACTTCCTAGCGGGAGTCCCAGATACGCAGTATTTT | TRBV6-5 | many | TRBD2 | TRBJ2-3
CSVGLGGYEQFF | TGCAGCGTCGGACTAGGGGGCTATGAGCAGTTCTTC | TRBV29-1 | few | . | TRBJ2-1
CASSLRGDLVETQYF | TGTGCCAGCAGTTTAAGGGGGGACCTGGTAGAGACCCAGTACTTC | TRBV12-3/TRBV12-4 | once | . | TRBJ2-5
CASSEALAYYEQYF | TGTGCCAGCAGTGAAGCGCTGGCTTACTACGAGCAGTACTTC | TRBV2 | . | . | TRBJ2-7
CATSDSVGSQETQYF | TGTGCCACCAGTGATTCCGTCGGCAGTCAAGAGACCCAGTACTTC | TRBV24-1 | few | . | TRBJ2-5